The 8 T cell receptor beta chains in this list originate from one sample, sequenced in a study of T cell responses to AZD1222 COVID-19 vaccine. Profiling relied on immunoSEQ multiplex PCR, and the TCRdb table lists in-frame clones only, not all of them. The repertoire consists of about 130,000 clones, with 80% to 90% occurring once and the leading ten covering 7.5% to 8%. Sequenced here: peripheral blood, sampled on day 0 of AZD1222 vaccination. These receptors originate from an adult in good health.

This chain links TRBV7-2 with TRBJ2-1; 7 bases are a match to TRBD2. The CDR3 covers 19 residues. Trimming removed 2 bases from V and 1 base from J; junction bases left unmatched: 14. Germline V lookup: CDR1 SGHTA, CDR2 FQGNSA. CDR3 residues: CASSLTVMAGEPSYNEQFF. The CDR3 DNA reads as TGTGCCAGCAGCTTAACGGTGATGGCGGGGGAACCTTCCTACAATGAGCAGTTCTTC.

This sequence joins TRBV25-1 and TRBJ2-5; D possibly corresponds to TRBD2 (5 bases). Germline CDR1 MGHDK, CDR2 SYGVNS. The CDR3 has 15 amino acids. V lost 0 bases and J 5 bases, leaving 13 bases between the germline ends. CDR3 residues: CASSEYMPRGETQYF. The CDR3, as DNA: TGTGCCAGCAGTGAATATATGCCCCGGGGTGAGACCCAGTACTTC.

The chain combines TRBV5-1 with TRBJ1-1, with a weak D call TRBD1 (5 bases). Germline CDR1 SGHRS, CDR2 YFSETQ. The length of the CDR3 is 15 residues. The V gene lost 0 bases and the J gene lost 7 bases, with 16 bases spanning the gap. The DNA for the CDR3 is TGCGCCAGCAGCTTGGAATTGCAAGGGGTCAGTGAAGCTTTCTTT. Its translation: CASSLELQGVSEAFF.

This chain uses TRBV5-1 with TRBJ1-3, with D unresolved. V was cut by 1 base and J by 0 bases, with 5 bases left in between. The CDR3 is 14 amino acids. Germline V CDR1 and CDR2: SGHRS, YFSETQ. The CDR3 region has the DNA TGCGCCAGCAGCTTGCATCCCTCTGGAAACACCATATATTTT. Its translation is CASSLHPSGNTIYF. Together with reference TRBV5-1 and TRBJ1-3, the CDR3 gives the full variable domain: KAGVTQTPRYLIKTRGQQVTLSCSPISGHRSVSWYQQTPGQGLQFLFEYFSETQRNKGNFPGRFSGRQFSNSRSEMNVSTLELGDSALYLCASSLHPSGNTIYFGEGSWLTVV.

The chain joins TRBV19 to TRBJ2-2; D remains unclear. CDR3 length: 13 amino acids. Trimming took off 6 bases at V and 2 bases at J, with 7 bases between the two ends. The germline CDR1 and CDR2 sequences are LNHDA and SQIVND (reference sequence). CDR3 sequence: CASRVTNTGELFF. For the CDR3, the DNA is TGTGCCAGTAGGGTAACCAACACCGGGGAGCTGTTTTTT.

The chain combines TRBV5-1 with TRBJ2-3; possibly TRBD2 for D (6 bases). The CDR3 consists of 16 residues. V was trimmed by 0 bases and J by 5 bases, leaving 16 bases between them. Germline V gives CDR1 SGHRS, CDR2 YFSETQ. CDR3 bases: TGCGCCAGCAGCTTGGCCCTGACTAGGATGGAAGATACGCAGTATTTT. Translating it yields CASSLALTRMEDTQYF.

V gene TRBV6-5 combines with J gene TRBJ2-5, with 9 bases fitting TRBD2. With V trimmed by 6 bases and J by 4 bases, 9 bases remained unmatched. Germline CDR1 is MNHEY and CDR2 is SVGAGI. The CDR3 is 15 amino acids. CDR3 DNA sequence: TGTGCCAGCAGCCGCCAGCTAGCGGGGTTAGAGACCCAGTACTTC. Amino acids: CASSRQLAGLETQYF.

The chain combines TRBV7-2 with TRBJ1-2; 10 bases match TRBD1. Germline-derived CDR1 and CDR2 are SGHTA and FQGNSA. The V gene end was trimmed by 5 bases and the J gene end by 4 bases; junction bases not matched to a gene: 7. The length of the CDR3 is 15 residues. CDR3 sequence reads: CASSEAGTGVYGYTF. Here the CDR3 DNA reads TGTGCCAGCAGCGAAGCTGGGACAGGGGTCTATGGCTACACCTTC.